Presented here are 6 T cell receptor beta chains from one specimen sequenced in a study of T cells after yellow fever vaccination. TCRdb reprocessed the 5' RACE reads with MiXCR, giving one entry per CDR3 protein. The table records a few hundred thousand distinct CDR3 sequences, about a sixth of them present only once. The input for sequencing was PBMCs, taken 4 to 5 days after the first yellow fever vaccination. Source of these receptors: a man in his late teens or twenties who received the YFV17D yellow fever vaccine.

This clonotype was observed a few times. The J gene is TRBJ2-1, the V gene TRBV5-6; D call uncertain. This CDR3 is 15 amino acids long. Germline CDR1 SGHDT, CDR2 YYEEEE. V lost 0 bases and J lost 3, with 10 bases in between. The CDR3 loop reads CASSLEVGFYNEQFF. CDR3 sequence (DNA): TGTGCCAGCAGCTTGGAGGTAGGGTTCTACAATGAGCAGTTCTTC.

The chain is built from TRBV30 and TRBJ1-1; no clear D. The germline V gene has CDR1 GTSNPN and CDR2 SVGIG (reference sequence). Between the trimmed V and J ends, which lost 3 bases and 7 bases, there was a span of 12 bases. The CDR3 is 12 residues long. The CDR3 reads CAWSRLRNEAFF. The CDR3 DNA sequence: TGTGCCTGGAGCAGGCTACGGAATGAAGCTTTCTTT.

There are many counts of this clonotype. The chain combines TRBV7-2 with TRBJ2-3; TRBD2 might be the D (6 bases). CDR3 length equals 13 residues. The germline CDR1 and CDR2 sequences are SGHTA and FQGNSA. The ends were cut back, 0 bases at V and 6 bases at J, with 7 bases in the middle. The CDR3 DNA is TGTGCCAGCAGCTTAGCGCGGGGCGATACGCAGTATTTT. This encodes CASSLARGDTQYF.

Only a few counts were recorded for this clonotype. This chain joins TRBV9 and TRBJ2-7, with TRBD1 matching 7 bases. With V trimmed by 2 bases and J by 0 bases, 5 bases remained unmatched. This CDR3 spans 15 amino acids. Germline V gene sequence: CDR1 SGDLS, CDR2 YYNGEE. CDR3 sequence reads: CASSVSTGSSYEQYF. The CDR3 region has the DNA TGTGCCAGCAGCGTCTCGACAGGGAGCTCCTACGAGCAGTACTTC.

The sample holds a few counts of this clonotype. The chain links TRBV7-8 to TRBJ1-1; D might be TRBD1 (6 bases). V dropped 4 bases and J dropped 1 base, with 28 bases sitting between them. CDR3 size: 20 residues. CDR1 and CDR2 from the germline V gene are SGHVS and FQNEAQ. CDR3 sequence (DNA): TGTGCCAGCAGCTCACGCCCCTGGGGGGGGCGCTTAGAGGGGAACACTGAAGCTTTCTTT. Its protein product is CASSSRPWGGRLEGNTEAFF.

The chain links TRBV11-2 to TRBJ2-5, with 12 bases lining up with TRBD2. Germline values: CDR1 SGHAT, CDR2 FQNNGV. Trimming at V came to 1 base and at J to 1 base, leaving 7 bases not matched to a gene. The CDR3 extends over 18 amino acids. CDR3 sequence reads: CASSLGMTSGGPQETQYF. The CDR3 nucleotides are TGTGCCAGCAGCTTAGGCATGACTAGCGGGGGCCCCCAAGAGACCCAGTACTTC.